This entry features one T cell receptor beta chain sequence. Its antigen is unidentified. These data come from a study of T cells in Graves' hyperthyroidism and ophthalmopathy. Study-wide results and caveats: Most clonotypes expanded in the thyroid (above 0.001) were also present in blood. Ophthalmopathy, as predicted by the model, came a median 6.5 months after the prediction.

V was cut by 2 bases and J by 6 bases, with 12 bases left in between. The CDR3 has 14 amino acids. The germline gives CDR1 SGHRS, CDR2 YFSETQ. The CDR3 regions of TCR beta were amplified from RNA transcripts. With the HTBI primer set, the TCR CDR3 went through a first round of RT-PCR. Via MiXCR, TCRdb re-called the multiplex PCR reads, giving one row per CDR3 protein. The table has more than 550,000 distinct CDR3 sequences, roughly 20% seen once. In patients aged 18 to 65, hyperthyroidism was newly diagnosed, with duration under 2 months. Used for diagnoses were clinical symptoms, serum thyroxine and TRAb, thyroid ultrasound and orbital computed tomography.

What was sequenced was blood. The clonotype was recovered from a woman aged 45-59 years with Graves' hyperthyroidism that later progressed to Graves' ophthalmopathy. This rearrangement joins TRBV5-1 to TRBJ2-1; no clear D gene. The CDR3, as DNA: TGCGCCAGCAGCTTCTGGGATCCTTCCAATGAGCAGTTCTTC. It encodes CASSFWDPSNEQFF.